The 29 T cell receptor beta chains presented below share a single source sample, sequenced in a study of blood T cell repertoires in COVID-19. Clones were sequenced by immunoSEQ multiplex PCR, and TCRdb holds only the in-frame ones, with some missing. The table lists about 120,000 clones, 81% of them singletons. The sequenced sample consisted of peripheral blood. The receptor set was obtained from a woman aged 45-65 years with acute or convalescent COVID-19.

This clone was counted once. The rearrangement links TRBV3-1 (or the pseudogene TRBV3-2) to TRBJ1-2; no clear D. Trimming removed 4 bases from V and 4 bases from J, with 7 bases in between. CDR3 length equals 12 residues. CDR1 and CDR2 (germline): LGHDT, YNNKEL (reference sequence). The DNA for the CDR3 is TGTGCCAGCAGCCTGTCGAGCTATGGCTACACCTTC. Translation gives CASSLSSYGYTF.

V is TRBV30 and J is TRBJ2-7; 7 bases fit TRBD2. Unmatched junction bases numbered 12, after V lost 3 bases and J lost 4 bases. The CDR3 consists of 15 residues. Germline V gives CDR1 GTSNPN, CDR2 SVGIG (reference sequence). CDR3 loop: CAWRGVGTNNYEQYF. DNA for the CDR3: TGTGCCTGGAGGGGGGTAGGGACTAATAATTACGAGCAGTACTTC.

The CDR3 sequence is CASSLGGTGSSPLHF. The CDR3 DNA follows: TGTGCCAGCAGCCTCGGAGGGACAGGGTCTTCACCCCTCCACTTT. This sequence joins TRBV7-9 and TRBJ1-6; TRBD1 matches 9 bases. Germline V CDR1 and CDR2: SEHNR, FQNEAQ (reference sequence). The CDR3 is made up of 15 amino acids. The J segment lost 9 bases and the V segment lost 5 bases, leaving 8 bases of the junction unmatched.

This clone was recorded once. The chain recombines TRBV30 with TRBJ2-7; 9 bases align to TRBD2. The CDR3 is 13 residues long. CDR1 is GTSNPN, CDR2 SVGIG, per germline (reference sequence). V shed 5 bases, J shed 3 bases, and the junction held 5 bases outside the gene matches. CDR3 sequence reads: CAWDSGGVYEQYF. CDR3 nucleotide sequence: TGTGCCTGGGATAGCGGGGGAGTCTACGAGCAGTACTTC. Supplemented by reference TRBV30 and TRBJ2-7, the full variable domain reads SQTIHQWPATLVQPVGSPLSLECTVEGTSNPNLYWYRQAAGRGLQLLFYSVGIGQISSEVPQNLSASRPQDRQFILSSKKLLLSDSGFYLCAWDSGGVYEQYFGPGTRLTVT.

The V call is TRBV15, the J call TRBJ2-3, with a possible D match to TRBD1 (5 bases). Germline loops: CDR1 LNHNV, CDR2 YYDKDF (reference sequence). There are 16 residues in the CDR3. Trimming took off 1 base at V and 3 bases at J, with 14 bases between the two ends. CDR3 in amino acids: CATSRVLGRLTDTQYF. The CDR3 coding sequence is TGTGCCACCAGCAGAGTCCTGGGGCGCTTAACAGATACGCAGTATTTT.

V is TRBV7-8 and J is TRBJ2-5, with 8 bases that match TRBD2. The trim removed 3 bases at V and 4 bases at J, leaving 4 bases unmatched. The CDR3 consists of 14 residues. Germline-derived CDR1 and CDR2 are SGHVS and FQNEAQ. CDR3 sequence: CASSLSGRRETQYF. CDR3 bases: TGTGCCAGCAGCTTGAGCGGGAGACGAGAGACCCAGTACTTC.

V usage is TRBV7-2 and J usage is TRBJ1-1; tentative D call: TRBD1 (5 bases). Trimming cost V 5 bases and J 1 base, with 11 bases left between them. The CDR3 consists of 14 residues. Germline-derived CDR1 and CDR2 are SGHTA and FQGNSA. CDR3 nucleotide sequence: TGTGCCAGCAGCGCAGGGTGGGGGAACACTGAAGCTTTCTTT. It encodes CASSAGWGNTEAFF.

The V gene is TRBV7-8, the J gene TRBJ1-1; unclear D gene. The germline gives CDR1 SGHVS, CDR2 FQNEAQ. The V and J ends lost 4 bases and 6 bases respectively, with 18 bases between them. The CDR3 length is 15 residues. Here the CDR3 reads CASSSTQHPTSEAFF. The CDR3 region has the DNA TGTGCCAGCAGCTCGACACAGCACCCTACATCTGAAGCTTTCTTT.

The chain has TRBV7-9 and TRBJ1-5; 7 bases are a match to TRBD1. Trimming removed 5 bases from V and 0 bases from J; junction bases left unmatched: 4. This CDR3 spans 15 amino acids. The germline V gene has CDR1 SEHNR and CDR2 FQNEAQ (reference sequence). The CDR3 region is CASSPDRVSNQPQHF. The CDR3 bases are TGTGCCAGCAGCCCAGACAGGGTTAGCAATCAGCCCCAGCATTTT.

This clone came up once. The chain carries TRBV11-2 and TRBJ2-7; D perhaps matches TRBD2 (5 bases). Germline V lookup: CDR1 SGHAT, CDR2 FQNNGV. The CDR3 is 14 residues long. V was pared by 5 bases and J by 1 base, with 12 bases between. DNA for the CDR3: TGTGCCAGCAGCCCCCCGGCGGGTTCCTACGAGCAGTACTTC. Amino acid sequence: CASSPPAGSYEQYF.

CDR3 DNA: TGTGCCAGCAGTGAATTAGCGGGGGGGAGAAACATTCAGTACTTC. This gives the protein CASSELAGGRNIQYF. The rearrangement uses TRBV2 and TRBJ2-4, with 11 bases that match TRBD2. From germline, CDR1 is SNHLY and CDR2 FYNNEI. The CDR3 consists of 15 residues. Germline trimming cut 2 bases from V and 6 bases from J; bases unmatched to any gene: 3.

The chain carries TRBV30 and TRBJ1-1, with 7 bases lining up with TRBD1. Germline V gene sequence: CDR1 GTSNPN, CDR2 SVGIG (reference sequence). With 6 bases clipped from V and 4 bases from J, the junction kept 5 bases outside the gene matches. This CDR3 contains 12 residues. Written as DNA, the CDR3 is TGTGCCTGTGACAGGGCCGGCACTGAAGCTTTCTTT. It yields the protein CACDRAGTEAFF.

The chain uses TRBV14 and TRBJ1-2; D call uncertain. Germline CDR1 SGHDN, CDR2 FVKESK. Trimming took off 4 bases at V and 5 bases at J, with 8 bases between the two ends. The CDR3 sequence is 12 residues long. The CDR3 nucleotides are TGTGCCAGCAGCCCCGCGGGGTATGGCTACACCTTC. Translation gives CASSPAGYGYTF.

This clone was detected only a few times. The CDR3 spells CASSLGGTNEKLFF. CDR3 DNA: TGTGCCAGCAGCTTAGGAGGGACTAATGAAAAACTGTTTTTT. The rearrangement uses TRBV7-2 and TRBJ1-4; D ambiguous. The CDR3 is made up of 14 amino acids. Germline CDR1 reads SGHTA; CDR2 reads FQGNSA. V lost 1 base and J lost 2, with 5 bases in between.

This clone was counted a single time. The chain has TRBV7-9 and TRBJ2-3; 11 bases are a match to TRBD2. V gave up 9 bases and J gave up 2 bases; unmatched junction bases: 10. This CDR3 is built from 16 residues. Germline V CDR1 and CDR2: SEHNR, FQNEAQ (reference sequence). This CDR3 is CASGKGLAANTDTQYF. CDR3 sequence (DNA): TGTGCCAGTGGAAAGGGACTAGCGGCGAACACAGATACGCAGTATTTT.

The CDR3 is CASTGQGNTEAFF. The CDR3 bases are TGTGCCAGTACGGGACAGGGGAACACTGAAGCTTTCTTT. This chain joins TRBV2 and TRBJ1-1; 9 bases fit TRBD1. The junction had 3 bases not matched to a gene; V was cut back by 9 bases and J by 1 base. In germline, CDR1 is SNHLY, CDR2 FYNNEI. This CDR3 spans 13 amino acids.

The J gene is TRBJ1-5, the V gene TRBV10-3; 11 nucleotides agree with TRBD1. Germline V lookup: CDR1 ENHRY, CDR2 SYGVKD. Trimming took 5 bases from V and 0 from J; bases not matched to a gene: 6. This CDR3 has 17 amino acids. The CDR3 here is CAISKGQGVNSNQPQHF. The CDR3 DNA reads TGTGCCATCAGTAAGGGACAGGGGGTAAATAGCAATCAGCCCCAGCATTTT.

This chain links TRBV24-1 with TRBJ1-2; 7 bases are shared with TRBD1. CDR3 length equals 13 residues. V was clipped by 4 bases and J by 11 bases; unmatched bases: 9. CDR1 is KGHDR, CDR2 SFDVKD, per germline. For the CDR3, the DNA is TGTGCCACCAGTGAACAGGGGACCGAGCGTTACACCTTC. This translates into CATSEQGTERYTF.

V and J are TRBV5-6 and TRBJ1-3; D remains ambiguous. This CDR3 comprises 18 residues. The V gene's germline CDR1 is SGHDT and CDR2 YYEEEE. V dropped 3 bases and J dropped 2 bases, with 21 bases sitting between them. The CDR3 coding sequence is TGTGCCAGCAGCTCTCAACATACCACGGGGAGTACTGGAAACACCATATATTTT. Translated: CASSSQHTTGSTGNTIYF.

The rearrangement joins TRBV29-1 to TRBJ2-5, with TRBD1 matching over 7 bases. This CDR3 is built from 13 residues. Germline loops: CDR1 SQVTM, CDR2 ANQGSEA. The CDR3, as DNA: TGCACCATAGGGGCAGGGGGTCCCGAGACCCAGTACTTC. Protein product: CTIGAGGPETQYF.

The V and J genes are TRBV9 and TRBJ2-5, with 8 positions matching TRBD1. The germline CDR1 and CDR2 sequences are SGDLS and YYNGEE. J lost 5 bases, V lost 0 bases, and 0 bases had no gene match. The CDR3 has 13 residues. The CDR3 loop is CASSVDRGETQYF. CDR3 DNA sequence: TGTGCCAGCAGCGTAGACAGGGGGGAGACCCAGTACTTC.

Points on this clone: Mismatch with germline at one junction end may stem from a read error. The genes are TRBV18 and TRBJ2-2; D remains unclear. The CDR3 spans 16 residues. CDR1 and CDR2 from the germline V gene are KGHSH and LQKENI. CDR3 bases: TGTGCCAGCTCAGCGGCTGGTGTTTCGAAGACCGGGGAGCTGTTTTTT. It encodes CASSAAGVSKTGELFF.

J is TRBJ2-7 and V is TRBV15; D ambiguous. Germline-derived CDR1 and CDR2 are LNHNV and YYDKDF (reference sequence). This CDR3 has 14 amino acids. The ends were cut back, 0 bases at V and 3 bases at J, with 9 bases in the middle. For the CDR3, the DNA is TGTGCCACCAGCAGAGATAGGCACAGCTACGAGCAGTACTTC. Translated: CATSRDRHSYEQYF.

This chain connects TRBV11-3 to TRBJ2-3, with D possibly being TRBD2 (5 bases). The germline V and J ends were trimmed by 5 bases and 0 bases, with 12 bases remaining between them. The germline V gene has CDR1 SGHNT and CDR2 YENEEA. The CDR3 extends over 15 amino acids. CDR3 protein: CASSHGLTSTDTQYF. CDR3 in DNA: TGTGCCAGCAGCCACGGACTTACCAGCACAGATACGCAGTATTTT.

This chain connects TRBV6-6 to TRBJ2-7; 7 bases map to TRBD2. The CDR3 consists of 14 residues. Looked up from germline, CDR1 is MNHNY and CDR2 is SVGAGI (reference sequence). The junction had 9 bases not matched to a gene; V was cut back by 8 bases and J by 2 bases. The chain's CDR3 is CASSNDGTTYEQYF. The CDR3 DNA is TGTGCCAGCTCCAATGACGGGACTACCTACGAGCAGTACTTC.

J is TRBJ2-3 and V is TRBV5-1; 9 bases fit TRBD1. CDR1 and CDR2 (germline): SGHRS, YFSETQ. Trimming took 4 bases from V and 3 from J; bases not matched to a gene: 3. CDR3 length equals 14 residues. CDR3 nucleotides: TGCGCCAGCAGCCCCGGGACAGGGACAGATACGCAGTATTTT. Translating it yields CASSPGTGTDTQYF.

V and J are TRBV5-5 and TRBJ1-5, with D unresolved. Germline V gene sequence: CDR1 SGHKS, CDR2 YYEKEE (reference sequence). This CDR3 has 15 residues. V gave up 0 bases and J gave up 1 base, with 8 bases separating them. The CDR3 region has the DNA TGTGCCAGCAGCTTGGGGAGAGGGAGCAATCAGCCCCAGCATTTT. Translation: CASSLGRGSNQPQHF.

V is TRBV18 and J is TRBJ2-3; D is uncertain. The germline CDR1 and CDR2 sequences are KGHSH and LQKENI. Trimming took off 4 bases at V and 0 bases at J, with 14 bases between the two ends. This CDR3 spans 16 amino acids. CDR3 region: CASSRKVSESTDTQYF. CDR3 bases: TGTGCCAGCTCACGAAAGGTCAGCGAAAGCACAGATACGCAGTATTTT.

This chain connects TRBV2 to TRBJ2-6, with 8 bases aligning to TRBD2. This CDR3 contains 18 residues. Germline assignment: CDR1 SNHLY and CDR2 FYNNEI. Germline trimming cut 7 bases from V and 0 bases from J; bases unmatched to any gene: 11. CDR3 nucleotides: TGTGCCAGCAACCCCCGGGGGGGCGCCTACTCTGGGGCCAACGTCCTGACTTTC. Encoded protein: CASNPRGGAYSGANVLTF.